This T cell receptor beta chain was found in a study of T-cell memory formation after mild COVID-19. Study information: Clusters were largely donor specific.

5'RACE, which relied on constant-segment primers, yielded TCR alpha and TCR beta cDNA libraries carrying sample barcodes and UMIs. In TCRdb, the 5' RACE reads were re-called with MiXCR into one record per CDR3 protein. This sample has 350,000 to 450,000 distinct CDR3 sequences, with 20% found just once. Study-level findings and limits: The authors left the SARS-CoV-2 specificity of second-wave clones peaking on day 37 unconfirmed. Contracting clones localized mainly to CM and EM when CD4+ and mainly to EMRA when CD8+.

The table lists this clonotype with a few counts. Its target is not known. This receptor was taken from an adult woman who had mild COVID-19 (a few samples of this study predate the infection). Cell type and time point are not known. The sequenced sample was PBMCs or a T cell subset sorted from them (not recorded which).

The chain's CDR3 is CASSRIQGSSEKLFF. CDR3 bases: TGTGCCAGCAGCCGTATACAGGGGTCTAGTGAAAAACTGTTTTTT. The chain links TRBV7-2 to TRBJ1-4; TRBD1 agrees at 7 bases. Trimming removed 5 bases from V and 7 bases from J; junction bases left unmatched: 10. Germline loops: CDR1 SGHTA, CDR2 FQGNSA. The CDR3 covers 15 residues.